This TCR beta chain was sequenced during a study of CD8 T cells in ankylosing spondylitis. Overall study results and limits: Among TCR beta sequences, a motif of under ten highly homologous variants appeared characteristic of ankylosing spondylitis blood.

As concerns this clonotype: What it binds is unknown.

Germline V lookup: CDR1 SGHVS, CDR2 FNYEAQ. The CDR3 length is 15 residues. Trimming removed 1 base at V and 6 bases at J, with 13 bases between. Researchers built TCR beta libraries using quantitative 5'-RACE with molecular barcodes. MiXCR, run by TCRdb on the 5' RACE reads, gives a single entry per CDR3 protein. The sample shows fewer than 350,000 distinct CDR3 sequences, around 10% of them seen only once. The sequence was obtained from a female donor with ankylosing spondylitis or in good health (not recorded which). The chain uses TRBV7-6 and TRBJ2-1; D is unclear. The specimen sequenced was blood, either unsorted or a sorted T cell fraction (not recorded which). CDR3 DNA sequence: TGTGCCAGCAGCTTAGACTTGGGCCTAATCAATGAGCAGTTCTTC. The encoded protein is CASSLDLGLINEQFF. The variable domain in full, completed from reference TRBV7-6 and TRBJ2-1, reads GAGVSQSPRYKVTKRGQDVALRCDPISGHVSLYWYRQALGQGPEFLTYFNYEAQQDKSGLPNDRFSAERPEGSISTLTIQRTEQRDSAMYRCASSLDLGLINEQFFGPGTRLTVL.